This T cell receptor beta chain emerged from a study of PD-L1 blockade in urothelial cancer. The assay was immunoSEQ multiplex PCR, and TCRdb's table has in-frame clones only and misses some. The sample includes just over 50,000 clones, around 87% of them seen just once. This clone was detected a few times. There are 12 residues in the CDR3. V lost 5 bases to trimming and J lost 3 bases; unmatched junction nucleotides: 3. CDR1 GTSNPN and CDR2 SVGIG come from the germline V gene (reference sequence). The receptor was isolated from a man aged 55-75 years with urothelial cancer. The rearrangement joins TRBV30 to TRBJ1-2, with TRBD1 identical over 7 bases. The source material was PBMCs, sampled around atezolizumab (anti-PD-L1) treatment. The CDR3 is CAWGTGDYGYTF. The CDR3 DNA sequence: TGTGCCTGGGGTACAGGGGACTATGGCTACACCTTC. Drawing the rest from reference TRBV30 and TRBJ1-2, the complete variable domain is SQTIHQWPATLVQPVGSPLSLECTVEGTSNPNLYWYRQAAGRGLQLLFYSVGIGQISSEVPQNLSASRPQDRQFILSSKKLLLSDSGFYLCAWGTGDYGYTFGSGTRLTVV.